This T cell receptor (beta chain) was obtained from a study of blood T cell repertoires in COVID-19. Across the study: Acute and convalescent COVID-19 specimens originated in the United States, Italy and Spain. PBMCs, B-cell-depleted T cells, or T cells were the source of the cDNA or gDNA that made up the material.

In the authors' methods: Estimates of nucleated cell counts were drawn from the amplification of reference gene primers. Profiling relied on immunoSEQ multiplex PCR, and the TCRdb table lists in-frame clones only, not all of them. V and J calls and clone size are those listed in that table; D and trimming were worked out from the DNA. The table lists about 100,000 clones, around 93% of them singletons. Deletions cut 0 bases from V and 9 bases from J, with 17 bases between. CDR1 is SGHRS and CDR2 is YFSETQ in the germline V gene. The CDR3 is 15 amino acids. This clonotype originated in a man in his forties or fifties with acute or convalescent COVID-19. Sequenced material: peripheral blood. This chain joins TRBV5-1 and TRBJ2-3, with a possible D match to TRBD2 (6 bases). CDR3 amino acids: CASSLGGVTKGTQYF. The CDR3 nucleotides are TGCGCCAGCAGCTTGGGCGGGGTCACCAAGGGAACGCAGTATTTT.